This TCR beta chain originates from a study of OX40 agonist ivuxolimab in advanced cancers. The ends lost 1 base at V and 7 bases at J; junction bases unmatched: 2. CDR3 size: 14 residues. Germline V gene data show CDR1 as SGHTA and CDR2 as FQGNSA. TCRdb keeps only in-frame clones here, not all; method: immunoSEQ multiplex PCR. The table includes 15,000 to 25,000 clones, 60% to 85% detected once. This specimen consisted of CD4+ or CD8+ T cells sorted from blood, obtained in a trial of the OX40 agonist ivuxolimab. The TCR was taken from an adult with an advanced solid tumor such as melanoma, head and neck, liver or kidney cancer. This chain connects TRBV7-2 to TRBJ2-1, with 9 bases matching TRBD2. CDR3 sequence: CASSLGTSGNEQFF. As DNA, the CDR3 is TGTGCCAGCAGCTTAGGAACTAGCGGGAATGAGCAGTTCTTC. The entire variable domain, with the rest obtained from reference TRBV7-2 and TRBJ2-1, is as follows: GAGVSQSPSNKVTEKGKDVELRCDPISGHTALYWYRQSLGQGLEFLIYFQGNSAPDKSGLPSDRFSAERTGGSVSTLTIQRTQQEDSAVYLCASSLGTSGNEQFFGPGTRLTVL.